The TCR beta chain under discussion was sequenced for a study of untreated major depressive disorder. Study conclusions and caveats: TRBV05-01 (Vbeta 5.1) usage was higher in CD4+ T cells of depressed patients than controls. Each subject's top five TRBV05-01 clones were all private. Generalizability is limited by the comparatively small study sample. Only three preselected Vbeta families were compared in sequencing.

Patients were free of psychiatric medication for at least 8 weeks. Here immunoSEQ multiplex PCR was the method, and the copy in TCRdb shows in-frame clones only, minus some. In the table there are 10,000 to 15,000 clones, just over 90% of which are singletons. The CDR3 length is 15 residues. From germline, CDR1 is LNHDA and CDR2 SQIVND (reference sequence). With V trimmed by 3 bases and J by 2 bases, 5 bases remained unmatched. A word on this clone: The antigen is unknown.

The V gene is TRBV19, the J gene TRBJ2-5; TRBD2 aligns across 8 bases. Input material: CD4+ T cells from PBMCs. The origin of this receptor is a woman in her twenties or thirties with major depressive disorder. In nucleotides, the CDR3 is TGTGCCAGTAGTATTCAAGCGGGAGTTCAAGAGACCCAGTACTTC. Amino acids: CASSIQAGVQETQYF.